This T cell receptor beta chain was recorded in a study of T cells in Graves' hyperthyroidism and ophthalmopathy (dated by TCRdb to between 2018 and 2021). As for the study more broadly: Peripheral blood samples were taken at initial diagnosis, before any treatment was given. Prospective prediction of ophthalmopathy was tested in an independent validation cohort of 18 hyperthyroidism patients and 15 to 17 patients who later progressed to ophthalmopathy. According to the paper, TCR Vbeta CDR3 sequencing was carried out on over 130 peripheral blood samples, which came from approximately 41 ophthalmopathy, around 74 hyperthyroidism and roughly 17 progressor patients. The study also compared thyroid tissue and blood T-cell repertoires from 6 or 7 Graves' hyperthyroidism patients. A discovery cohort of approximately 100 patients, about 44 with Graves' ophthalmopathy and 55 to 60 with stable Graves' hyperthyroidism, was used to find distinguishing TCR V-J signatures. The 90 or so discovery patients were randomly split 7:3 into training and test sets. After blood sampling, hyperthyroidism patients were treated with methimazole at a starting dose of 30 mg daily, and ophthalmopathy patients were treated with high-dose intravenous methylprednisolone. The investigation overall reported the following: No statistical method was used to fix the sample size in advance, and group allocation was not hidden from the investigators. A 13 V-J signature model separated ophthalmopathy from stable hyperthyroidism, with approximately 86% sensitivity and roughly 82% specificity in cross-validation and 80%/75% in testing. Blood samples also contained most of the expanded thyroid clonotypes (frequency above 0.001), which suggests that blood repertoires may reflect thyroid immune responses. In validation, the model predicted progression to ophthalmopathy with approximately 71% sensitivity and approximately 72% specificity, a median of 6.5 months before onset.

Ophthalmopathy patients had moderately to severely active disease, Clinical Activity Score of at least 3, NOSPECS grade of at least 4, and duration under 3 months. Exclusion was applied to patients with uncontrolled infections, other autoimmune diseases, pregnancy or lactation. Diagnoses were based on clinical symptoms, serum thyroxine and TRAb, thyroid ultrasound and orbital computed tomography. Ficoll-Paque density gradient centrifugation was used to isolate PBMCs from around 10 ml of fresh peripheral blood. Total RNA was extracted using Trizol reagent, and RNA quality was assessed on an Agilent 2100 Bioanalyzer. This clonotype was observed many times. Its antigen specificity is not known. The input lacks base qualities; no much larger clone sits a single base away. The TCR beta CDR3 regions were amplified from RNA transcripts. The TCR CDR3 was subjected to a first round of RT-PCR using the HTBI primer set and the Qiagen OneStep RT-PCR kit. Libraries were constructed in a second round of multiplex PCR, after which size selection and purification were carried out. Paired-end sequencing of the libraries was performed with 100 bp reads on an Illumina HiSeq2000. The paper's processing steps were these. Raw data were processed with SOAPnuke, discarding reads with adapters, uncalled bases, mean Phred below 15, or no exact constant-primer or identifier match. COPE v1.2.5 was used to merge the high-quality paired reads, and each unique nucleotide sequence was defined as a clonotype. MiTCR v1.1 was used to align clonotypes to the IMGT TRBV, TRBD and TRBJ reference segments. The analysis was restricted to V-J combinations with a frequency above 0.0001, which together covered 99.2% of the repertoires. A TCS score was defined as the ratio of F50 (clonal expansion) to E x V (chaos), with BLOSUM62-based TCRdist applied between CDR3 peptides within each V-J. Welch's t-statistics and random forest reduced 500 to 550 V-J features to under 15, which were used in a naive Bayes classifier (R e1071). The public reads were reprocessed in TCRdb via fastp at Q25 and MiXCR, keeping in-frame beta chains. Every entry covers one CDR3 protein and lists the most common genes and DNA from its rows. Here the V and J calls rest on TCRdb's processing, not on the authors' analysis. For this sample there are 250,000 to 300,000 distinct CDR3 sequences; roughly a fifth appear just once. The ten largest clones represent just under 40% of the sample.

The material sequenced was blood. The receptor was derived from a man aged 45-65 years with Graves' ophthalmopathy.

The CDR3 is CASSPPGSGRSEQYF. The sequenced DNA: TGTGCCAGCTCACCACCGGGTAGCGGGAGGTCCGAGCAGTACTTC. The chain couples TRBV18 to TRBJ2-7, with TRBD2 identical over 10 junction bases. CDR1 KGHSH and CDR2 LQKENI are derived from the germline V gene. Germline trimming: 0 bases from V, 6 bases from J; junction bases outside gene matches: 5. The CDR3 numbers 15 residues from cysteine through phenylalanine. Only CDR3 DNA is held: 45 bases, read in frame from base 1.